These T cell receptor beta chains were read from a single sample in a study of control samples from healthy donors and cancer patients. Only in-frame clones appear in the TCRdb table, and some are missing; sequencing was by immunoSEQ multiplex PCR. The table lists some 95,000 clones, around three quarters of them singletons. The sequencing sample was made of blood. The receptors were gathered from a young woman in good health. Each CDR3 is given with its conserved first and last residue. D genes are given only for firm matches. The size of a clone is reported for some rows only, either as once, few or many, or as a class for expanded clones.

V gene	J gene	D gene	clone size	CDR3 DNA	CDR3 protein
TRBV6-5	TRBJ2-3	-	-	TGTGCCAGCAGTTTGGGCAGGACAGATACGCAGTATTTT	CASSLGRTDTQYF
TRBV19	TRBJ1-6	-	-	TGTGCCAGTAGTATTGTCGGGACTAATTCACCCCTCCACTTT	CASSIVGTNSPLHF
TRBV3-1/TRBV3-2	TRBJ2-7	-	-	TGTGCCAGCAGCCAAGATCGGGCCGGCTGGAGGGCCTACGAGCAGTACTTC	CASSQDRAGWRAYEQYF
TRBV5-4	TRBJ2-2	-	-	TGTGCCACCGGGACAACTAACACCGGGGAGCTGTTTTTT	CATGTTNTGELFF
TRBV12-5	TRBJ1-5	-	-	TGTGCTAGTGGTGGGGGAGTCAATCAGCCCCAGCATTTT	CASGGGVNQPQHF
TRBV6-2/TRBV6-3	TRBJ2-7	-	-	TGTGCCAGCAGTTACTCTCCGTACGAGCAGTACTTC	CASSYSPYEQYF
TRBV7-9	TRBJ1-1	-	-	TGTGCCAGCAGCTCCGGGATTACGAACACTGAAGCTTTCTTT	CASSSGITNTEAFF
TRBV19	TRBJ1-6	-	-	TGTGCCAGTAGGACGTGGACATTTGGAGGCGATAATTCACCCCTCCACTTT	CASRTWTFGGDNSPLHF
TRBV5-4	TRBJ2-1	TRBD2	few	TGTGCCAGCAGTCGGGGGGGCGGCTACAATGAGCAGTTCTTC	CASSRGGGYNEQFF
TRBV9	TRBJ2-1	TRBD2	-	TGTGCCAGCAGCGACCATAGCGGGACTAGCAAAGGGGAGCAGTTCTTC	CASSDHSGTSKGEQFF
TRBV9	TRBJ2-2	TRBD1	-	TGTGCCAGCAGCCCCGCCGGGACAGGGCGCGGGGAGCTGTTTTTT	CASSPAGTGRGELFF
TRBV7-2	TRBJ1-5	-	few	TGTGCCAGCAGCTTAGCGCTAAACCAGCCCCAGCATTTT	CASSLALNQPQHF
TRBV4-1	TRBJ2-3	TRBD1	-	TGCGCCAGCAGCCTATATTTTATGGCGGCAGGGGGAACAGATACGCAGTATTTT	CASSLYFMAAGGTDTQYF
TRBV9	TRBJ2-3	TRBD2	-	TGTGCCAGCGGAGCGGGGGCTAGCACAGATACGCAGTATTTT	CASGAGASTDTQYF
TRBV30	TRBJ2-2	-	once	TGTGCCTGGAGTGCGACGGTGAAGGTTTCCGGGGAGCTGTTTTTT	CAWSATVKVSGELFF
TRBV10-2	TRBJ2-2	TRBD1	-	TGCGCCAGCAGGACCGGGACAGGGGGCGTCAACACCGGGGAGCTGTTTTTT	CASRTGTGGVNTGELFF
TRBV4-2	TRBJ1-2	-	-	TGTGCCAGCAGCCAGGACGGGGCAAGTTATGGCTACACCTTC	CASSQDGASYGYTF
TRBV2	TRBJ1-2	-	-	TGTGCCAGCCCACAGGGTGCACGAGGGGGCTACACCTTC	CASPQGARGGYTF
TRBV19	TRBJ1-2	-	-	TGTGCCAGTAGTCCACGGGCGGGGGCCGGCTATGGCTACACCTTC	CASSPRAGAGYGYTF
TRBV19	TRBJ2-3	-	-	TGTGCCAGTAGTATTTTAGGACCGCCTAGCACAGATACGCAGTATTTT	CASSILGPPSTDTQYF
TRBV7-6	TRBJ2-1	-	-	TGTGCCAGCAGCTCAAGAGGGGGGAGCTCCTACAATGAGCAGTTCTTC	CASSSRGGSSYNEQFF
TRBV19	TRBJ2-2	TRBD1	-	TGTGCCAGTATGGGACAGGGTAATGGGGAGCTGTTTTTT	CASMGQGNGELFF
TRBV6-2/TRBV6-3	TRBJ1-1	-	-	TGTGCCAGCAGTTACAGTTCGGGGGCCCTCCGCACTGAAGCTTTCTTT	CASSYSSGALRTEAFF
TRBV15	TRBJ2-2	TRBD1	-	TGTGCCACCAGCATCGACAGGGGGATAGGGGAGCTGTTTTTT	CATSIDRGIGELFF
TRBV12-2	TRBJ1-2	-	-	TGTGCAAGTCGCCAGCACCCGCCGACAGGGATCTATGGCTACACCTTC	CASRQHPPTGIYGYTF
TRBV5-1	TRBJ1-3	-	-	TGCGCCAGCAGCTTGGCCGGAGCAGGGTTTGGAAACACCATATATTTT	CASSLAGAGFGNTIYF
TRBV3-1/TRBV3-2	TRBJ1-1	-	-	TGTGCCAGCAGCCAAGATCCCGCAGGAAGGAACACTGAAGCTTTCTTT	CASSQDPAGRNTEAFF
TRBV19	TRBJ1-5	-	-	TGTGCCAGTAGTCCCCCCGCCCATCAGCCCCAGCATTTT	CASSPPAHQPQHF
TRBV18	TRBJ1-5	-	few	TGTGCCAGCTCACCAGAGGCAGTGGGCAATCAGCCCCAGCATTTT	CASSPEAVGNQPQHF
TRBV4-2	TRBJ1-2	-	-	TGTGCCAGCAGCCAAGATGCAGGGGAGACCTATGGCTACACCTTC	CASSQDAGETYGYTF
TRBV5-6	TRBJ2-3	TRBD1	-	TGTGCCAGCAGCTCCCCGGGACAGGGTACAGATACGCAGTATTTT	CASSSPGQGTDTQYF
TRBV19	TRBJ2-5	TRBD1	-	TGTGCCAGTTCCTTGACAGGGGTGGAGACCCAGTACTTC	CASSLTGVETQYF
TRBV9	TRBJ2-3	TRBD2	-	TGTGCCAGCAGTATACTAGCGGGGGTCACAGATACGCAGTATTTT	CASSILAGVTDTQYF
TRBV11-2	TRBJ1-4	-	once	TGTGCCAGCAGCGTGCGCCCACTGAGAACTAATGAAAAACTGTTTTTT	CASSVRPLRTNEKLFF
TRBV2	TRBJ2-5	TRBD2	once	TGTGCCAGTCTCGGTCCGGGGCTAGCGGAAGAGACCCAGTACTTC	CASLGPGLAEETQYF
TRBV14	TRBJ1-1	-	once	TGTGCCAGCAGCCAAGGGGTAGGGGAAAGGTCTGAAGCTTTCTTT	CASSQGVGERSEAFF
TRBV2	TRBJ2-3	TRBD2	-	TGTGCCAGCAGTGGACTAGCAGCGAGTACGCAGTATTTT	CASSGLAASTQYF
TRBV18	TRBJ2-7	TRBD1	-	TGTGCCAGCTCACTTCGGACAGGGGCCTACGAGCAGTACTTC	CASSLRTGAYEQYF
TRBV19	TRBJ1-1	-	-	TGTGCCAGTACCGGCGGGGCTTGGGCGAACACTGAAGCTTTCTTT	CASTGGAWANTEAFF
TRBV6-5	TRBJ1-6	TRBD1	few	TGTGCCAGCAGTTACTCGCAGGGACAGGGTGGTATCCTCCACTTT	CASSYSQGQGGILHF
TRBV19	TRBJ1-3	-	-	TGTGCCAGTAGCTTAAGGGGAACAGGAAACACCATATATTTT	CASSLRGTGNTIYF
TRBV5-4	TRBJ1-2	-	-	TGTGCCAGCAGCTTGAGTAGTAGCGGCTACACCTTC	CASSLSSSGYTF
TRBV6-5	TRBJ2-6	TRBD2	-	TGTGCCAGCAGCGGGGGGACCTCTGGGGCCAACGTCCTGACTTTC	CASSGGTSGANVLTF